This T cell receptor beta chain was identified during a study of T-cell reconstitution after alpha-beta-depleted transplantation in children. Findings and caveats of the study: From surviving recipient T cells and thymic progenitors came the high day-60 TCRbeta diversity observed in some patients.

Germline V gene lookup returns CDR1 SEHNR and CDR2 FQNEAQ (reference sequence). The CDR3 totals 8 residues. Preparing the TCRbeta library involved the use of unique molecular identifiers. TCRdb reanalysed the PCR reads using MiXCR and keeps one entry per CDR3 protein. The sample holds 600,000 to 800,000 distinct CDR3 sequences, around 13% seen once. The sample holds a few counts of this clonotype. The antigen is undetermined. A read error may produce the germline difference seen at one junction end. The V and J genes are TRBV7-9 and TRBJ2-1, with D unresolved. This sequence was found in a girl aged 2 to 10 with congenital amegakaryocytic thrombocytopenia, due to receive a stem cell transplant. Material: PBMCs, obtained before TCRalphabeta/CD19-depleted stem cell transplant. The CDR3 spells CASSSTIF. The CDR3 nucleotides read TGTGCCAGCAGCTCAACAATCTTC.